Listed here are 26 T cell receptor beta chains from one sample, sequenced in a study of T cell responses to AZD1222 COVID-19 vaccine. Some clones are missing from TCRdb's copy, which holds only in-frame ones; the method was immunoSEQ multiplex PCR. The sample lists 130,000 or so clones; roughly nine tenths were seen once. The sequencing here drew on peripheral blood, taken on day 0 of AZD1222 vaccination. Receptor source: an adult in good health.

The CDR3: CASRQLGRTGSEYGYTF. In DNA form, the CDR3 reads TGTGCCAGTAGACAATTGGGAAGGACAGGGTCGGAGTATGGCTACACCTTC. The gene calls are TRBV19 and TRBJ1-2; TRBD1 matches 8 bases. After removal of 6 bases from V and 5 bases from J, the junction contained 17 bases not matched to a gene. Germline V lookup: CDR1 LNHDA, CDR2 SQIVND (reference sequence). The CDR3 is 17 residues long.

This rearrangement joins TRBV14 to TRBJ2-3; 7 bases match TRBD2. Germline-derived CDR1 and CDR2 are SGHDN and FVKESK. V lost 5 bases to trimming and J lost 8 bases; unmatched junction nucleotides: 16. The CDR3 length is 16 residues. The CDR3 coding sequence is TGTGCCAGCAGCGAGGGAGCGGGACTTACCACGGGTACGCAGTATTTT. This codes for CASSEGAGLTTGTQYF.

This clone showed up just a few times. CDR3 amino acids: CASSYSRVYNEQFF. In DNA form, the CDR3 reads TGTGCCAGCAGTTACTCTAGGGTCTACAATGAGCAGTTCTTC. The J gene is TRBJ2-1, the V gene TRBV6-2 or TRBV6-3, with no clear D. This CDR3 region has 14 residues. CDR1 is MNHEY and CDR2 is SVGEGT in the germline V gene. The V and J ends lost 0 bases and 3 bases respectively, with 6 bases between them.

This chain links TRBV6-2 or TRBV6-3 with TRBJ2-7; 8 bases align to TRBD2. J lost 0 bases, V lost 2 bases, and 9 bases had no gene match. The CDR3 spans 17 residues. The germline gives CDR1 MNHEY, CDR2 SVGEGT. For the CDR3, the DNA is TGTGCCAGCAGTTACCGTATTTCGGGAGGGCCCTCCTACGAGCAGTACTTC. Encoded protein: CASSYRISGGPSYEQYF.

CDR3 nucleotides: TGCAGCGTTGAACAAACCGGGGAGCTGTTTTTT. Translation gives CSVEQTGELFF. The V call is TRBV29-1, the J call TRBJ2-2, with D unclear. The CDR3 spans 11 residues. V lost 2 bases and J 5 bases, leaving 3 bases between the germline ends. Germline V gives CDR1 SQVTM, CDR2 ANQGSEA.

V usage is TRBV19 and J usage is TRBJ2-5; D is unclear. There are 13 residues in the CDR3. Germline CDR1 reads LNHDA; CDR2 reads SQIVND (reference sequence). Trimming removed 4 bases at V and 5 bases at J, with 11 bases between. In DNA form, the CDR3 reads TGTGCCAGTAGTACCGACATAGGGGAGACCCAGTACTTC. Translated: CASSTDIGETQYF.

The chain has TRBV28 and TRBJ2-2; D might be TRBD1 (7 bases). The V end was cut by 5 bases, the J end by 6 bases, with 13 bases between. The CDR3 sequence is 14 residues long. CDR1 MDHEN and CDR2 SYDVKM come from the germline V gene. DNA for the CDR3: TGTGCCAGCAGTCGACTCAGGGGGGCCGGGGAGCTGTTTTTT. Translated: CASSRLRGAGELFF.

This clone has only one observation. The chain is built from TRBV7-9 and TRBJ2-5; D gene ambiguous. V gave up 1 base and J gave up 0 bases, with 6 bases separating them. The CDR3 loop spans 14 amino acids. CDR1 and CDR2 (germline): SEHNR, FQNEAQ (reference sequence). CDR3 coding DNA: TGTGCCAGCAGCTTAGTAGACTACCAAGAGACCCAGTACTTC. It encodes CASSLVDYQETQYF.

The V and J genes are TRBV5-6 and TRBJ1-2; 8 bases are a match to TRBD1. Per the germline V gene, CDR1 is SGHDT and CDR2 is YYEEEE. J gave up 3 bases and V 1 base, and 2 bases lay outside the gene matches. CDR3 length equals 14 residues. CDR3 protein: CASSLLDRDYGYTF. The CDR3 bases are TGTGCCAGCAGCTTGTTGGACAGGGACTATGGCTACACCTTC.

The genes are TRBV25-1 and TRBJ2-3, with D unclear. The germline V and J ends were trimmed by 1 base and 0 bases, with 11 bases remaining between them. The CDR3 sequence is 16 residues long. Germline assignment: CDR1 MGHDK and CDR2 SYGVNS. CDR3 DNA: TGTGCCAGCAGTGAATGGCGAAGCGAAAGCACAGATACGCAGTATTTT. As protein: CASSEWRSESTDTQYF.

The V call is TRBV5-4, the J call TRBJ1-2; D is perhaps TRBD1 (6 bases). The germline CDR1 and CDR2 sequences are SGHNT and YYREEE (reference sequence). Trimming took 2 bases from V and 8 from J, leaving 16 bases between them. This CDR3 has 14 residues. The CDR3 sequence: CASSLQGRPEGYTF. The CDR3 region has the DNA TGTGCCAGCAGCTTACAGGGTAGGCCTGAGGGCTACACCTTC.

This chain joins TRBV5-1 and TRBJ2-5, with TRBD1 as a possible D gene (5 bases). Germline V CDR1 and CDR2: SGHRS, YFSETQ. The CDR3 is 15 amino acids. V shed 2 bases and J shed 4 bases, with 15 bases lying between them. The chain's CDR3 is CASSLPSGSRETQYF. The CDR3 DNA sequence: TGCGCCAGCAGCTTACCCTCAGGGTCCCGAGAGACCCAGTACTTC.

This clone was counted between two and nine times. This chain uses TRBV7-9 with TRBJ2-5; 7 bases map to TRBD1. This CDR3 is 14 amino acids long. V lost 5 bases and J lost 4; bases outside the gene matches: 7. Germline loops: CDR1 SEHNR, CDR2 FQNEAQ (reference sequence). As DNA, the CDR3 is TGTGCCAGCAGCACTAGGACAGGTGGAGAGACCCAGTACTTC. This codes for CASSTRTGGETQYF. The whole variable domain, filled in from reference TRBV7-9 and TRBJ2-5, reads DTGVSQNPRHKITKRGQNVTFRCDPISEHNRLYWYRQTLGQGPEFLTYFQNEAQLEKSRLLSDRFSAERPKGSFSTLEIQRTEQGDSAMYLCASSTRTGGETQYFGPGTRLLVL.

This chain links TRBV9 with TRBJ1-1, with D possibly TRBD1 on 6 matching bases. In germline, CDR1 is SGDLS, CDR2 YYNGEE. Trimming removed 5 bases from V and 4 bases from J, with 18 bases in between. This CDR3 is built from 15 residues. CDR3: CASRAEGGGGTEAFF. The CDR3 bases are TGTGCCAGCAGAGCGGAGGGGGGAGGCGGCACTGAAGCTTTCTTT.

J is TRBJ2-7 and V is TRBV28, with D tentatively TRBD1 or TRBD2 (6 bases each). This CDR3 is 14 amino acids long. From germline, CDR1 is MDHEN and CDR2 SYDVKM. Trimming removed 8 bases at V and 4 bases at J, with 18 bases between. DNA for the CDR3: TGTGCCAGCTGGGGGCCTAGCGACTCTTACGAGCAGTACTTC. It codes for CASWGPSDSYEQYF.

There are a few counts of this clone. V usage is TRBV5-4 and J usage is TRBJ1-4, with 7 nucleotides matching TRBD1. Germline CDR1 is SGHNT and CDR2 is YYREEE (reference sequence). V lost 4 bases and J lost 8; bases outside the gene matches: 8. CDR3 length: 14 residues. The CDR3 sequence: CASSEGQAQEKLFF. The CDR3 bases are TGTGCCAGCAGCGAAGGACAGGCCCAAGAAAAACTGTTTTTT. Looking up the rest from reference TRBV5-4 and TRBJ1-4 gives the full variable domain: ETGVTQSPTHLIKTRGQQVTLRCSSQSGHNTVSWYQQALGQGPQFIFQYYREEENGRGNFPPRFSGLQFPNYSSELNVNALELDDSALYLCASSEGQAQEKLFFGSGTQLSVL.

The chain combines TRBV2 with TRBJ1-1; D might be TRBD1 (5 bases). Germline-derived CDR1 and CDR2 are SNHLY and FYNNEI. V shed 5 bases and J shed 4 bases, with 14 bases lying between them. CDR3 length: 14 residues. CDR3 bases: TGTGCCAGCAGTCCTAACTCGGGGGGCACTGAAGCTTTCTTT. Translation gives CASSPNSGGTEAFF.

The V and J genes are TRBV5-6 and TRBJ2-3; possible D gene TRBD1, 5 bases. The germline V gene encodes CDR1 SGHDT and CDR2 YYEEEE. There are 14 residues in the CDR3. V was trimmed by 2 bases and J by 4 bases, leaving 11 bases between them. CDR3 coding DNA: TGTGCCAGCAGCTTCCAGACAGCTTCAGATACGCAGTATTTT. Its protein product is CASSFQTASDTQYF. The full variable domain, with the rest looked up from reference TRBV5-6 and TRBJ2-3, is DAGVTQSPTHLIKTRGQQVTLRCSPKSGHDTVSWYQQALGQGPQFIFQYYEEEERQRGNFPDRFSGHQFPNYSSELNVNALLLGDSALYLCASSFQTASDTQYFGPGTRLTVL.

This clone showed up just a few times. CDR3 coding DNA: TGTGCCAGCAGTCCGGACAGGTTTGGCAATCAGCCCCAGCATTTT. Translated, it gives CASSPDRFGNQPQHF. This rearrangement joins TRBV2 to TRBJ1-5, with TRBD1 matching 7 bases. With V trimmed by 5 bases and J by 2 bases, 6 bases remained unmatched. This CDR3 has 15 amino acids. Germline CDR1 and CDR2: SNHLY and FYNNEI. Using reference TRBV2 and TRBJ1-5 for the parts outside the CDR3, the full variable domain is EPEVTQTPSHQVTQMGQEVILRCVPISNHLYFYWYRQILGQKVEFLVSFYNNEISEKSEIFDDQFSVERPDGSNFTLKIRSTKLEDSAMYFCASSPDRFGNQPQHFGDGTRLSIL.

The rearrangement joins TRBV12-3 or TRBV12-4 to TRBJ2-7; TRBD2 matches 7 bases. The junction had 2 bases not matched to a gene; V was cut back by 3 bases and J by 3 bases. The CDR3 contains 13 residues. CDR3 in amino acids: CASSFGGGYEQYF. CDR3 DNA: TGTGCCAGCAGTTTCGGCGGGGGCTACGAGCAGTACTTC.

CDR3 sequence reads: CASRSGLAGEQFF. The CDR3 DNA sequence: TGTGCCAGCAGATCGGGACTAGCGGGGGAGCAGTTCTTC. The chain has TRBV7-2 and TRBJ2-1; 13 bases line up with TRBD2. From germline, CDR1 is SGHTA and CDR2 FQGNSA. The trim removed 6 bases at V and 10 bases at J, leaving 3 bases unmatched. This CDR3 contains 13 residues.

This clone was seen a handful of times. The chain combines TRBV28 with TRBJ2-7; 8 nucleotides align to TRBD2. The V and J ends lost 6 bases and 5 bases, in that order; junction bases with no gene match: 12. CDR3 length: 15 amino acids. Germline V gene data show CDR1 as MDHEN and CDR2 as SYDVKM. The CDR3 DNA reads TGTGCCAGCAGCCCGGGGGGGGAGAGGGACCACGAGCAGTACTTC. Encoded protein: CASSPGGERDHEQYF.

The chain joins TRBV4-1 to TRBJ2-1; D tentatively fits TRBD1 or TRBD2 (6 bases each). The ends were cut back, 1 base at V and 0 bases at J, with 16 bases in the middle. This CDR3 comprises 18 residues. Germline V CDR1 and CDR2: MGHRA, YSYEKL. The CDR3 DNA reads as TGCGCCAGCAGCCAAGTGAGGGGGGTAGGAGGCTCCTACAATGAGCAGTTCTTC. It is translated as CASSQVRGVGGSYNEQFF.

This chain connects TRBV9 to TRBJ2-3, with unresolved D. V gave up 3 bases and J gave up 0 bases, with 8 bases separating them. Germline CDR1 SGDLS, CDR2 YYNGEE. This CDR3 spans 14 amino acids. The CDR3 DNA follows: TGTGCCAGCAGCGGAAGGAGCAGCACAGATACGCAGTATTTT. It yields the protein CASSGRSSTDTQYF.

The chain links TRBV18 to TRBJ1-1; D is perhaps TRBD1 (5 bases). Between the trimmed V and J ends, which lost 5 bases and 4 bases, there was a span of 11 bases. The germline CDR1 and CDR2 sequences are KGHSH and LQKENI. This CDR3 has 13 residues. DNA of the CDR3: TGTGCCAGCTCAAAAGGGGAGGGCACTGAAGCTTTCTTT. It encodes CASSKGEGTEAFF.

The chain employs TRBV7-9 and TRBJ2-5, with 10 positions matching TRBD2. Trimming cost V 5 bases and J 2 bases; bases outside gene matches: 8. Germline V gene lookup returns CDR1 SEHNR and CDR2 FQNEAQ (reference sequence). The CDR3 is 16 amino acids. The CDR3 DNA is TGTGCCAGCAGCCCCGGGGGACTAGCGCAACAAGAGACCCAGTACTTC. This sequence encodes CASSPGGLAQQETQYF.